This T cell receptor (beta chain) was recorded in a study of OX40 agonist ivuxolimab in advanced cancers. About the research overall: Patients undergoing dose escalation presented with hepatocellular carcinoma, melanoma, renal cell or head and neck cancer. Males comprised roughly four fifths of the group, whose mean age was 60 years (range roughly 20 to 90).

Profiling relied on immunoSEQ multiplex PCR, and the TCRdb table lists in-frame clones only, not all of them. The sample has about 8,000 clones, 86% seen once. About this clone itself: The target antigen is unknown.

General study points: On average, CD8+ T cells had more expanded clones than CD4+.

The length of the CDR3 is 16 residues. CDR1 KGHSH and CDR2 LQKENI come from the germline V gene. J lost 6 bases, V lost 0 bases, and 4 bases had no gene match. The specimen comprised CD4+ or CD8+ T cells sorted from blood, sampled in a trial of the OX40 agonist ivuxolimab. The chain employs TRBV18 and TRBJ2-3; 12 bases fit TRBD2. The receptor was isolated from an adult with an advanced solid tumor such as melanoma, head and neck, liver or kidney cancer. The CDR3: CASSPPTSGRMDTQYF. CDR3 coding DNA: TGTGCCAGCTCACCACCGACTAGCGGGAGAATGGATACGCAGTATTTT.